These T cell receptor beta chains were read from a single sample in a study of cytomegalovirus exposure and HLA in healthy donors. The repertoire was sequenced with immunoSEQ multiplex PCR; TCRdb's copy has only in-frame clones and lacks some. The data contain about 52,000 clones, around three fifths of them singletons. Material: PBMCs. The receptors come from a human donor in good health. Both conserved end residues are part of each CDR3. The order of the fields is V gene, J gene, CDR3 protein.

TRBV5-1	TRBJ2-3	CASSLEATGVNIVLDTQYF
TRBV5-4	TRBJ1-1	CASSLKEERDNTEAFF
TRBV7-6	TRBJ2-5	CASSLAGVQETQYF
TRBV19	TRBJ1-5	CASMGQGWFF
TRBV7-2	TRBJ2-1	CASSLAAGGHEQFF
TRBV7-9	TRBJ2-4	CASSHTGAGPSIQYF
TRBV27	TRBJ2-3	CASSLSTGEDTQYF
TRBV4-1	TRBJ2-3	CASSQDLPAGYFTDTQYF
TRBV6-6	TRBJ1-4	CASRIREKLFF
TRBV28	TRBJ2-7	CASVNSYEQYF
TRBV4-2	TRBJ1-4	CASSPSPGQGRGEKLFF
TRBV9	TRBJ2-2	CASSVTPTGELFF
TRBV20-1	TRBJ2-7	CSARGAYEQYF
TRBV28	TRBJ1-4	CASSFQGVNEKLFF
TRBV7-2	TRBJ2-2	CASSSGDRSTGELFF